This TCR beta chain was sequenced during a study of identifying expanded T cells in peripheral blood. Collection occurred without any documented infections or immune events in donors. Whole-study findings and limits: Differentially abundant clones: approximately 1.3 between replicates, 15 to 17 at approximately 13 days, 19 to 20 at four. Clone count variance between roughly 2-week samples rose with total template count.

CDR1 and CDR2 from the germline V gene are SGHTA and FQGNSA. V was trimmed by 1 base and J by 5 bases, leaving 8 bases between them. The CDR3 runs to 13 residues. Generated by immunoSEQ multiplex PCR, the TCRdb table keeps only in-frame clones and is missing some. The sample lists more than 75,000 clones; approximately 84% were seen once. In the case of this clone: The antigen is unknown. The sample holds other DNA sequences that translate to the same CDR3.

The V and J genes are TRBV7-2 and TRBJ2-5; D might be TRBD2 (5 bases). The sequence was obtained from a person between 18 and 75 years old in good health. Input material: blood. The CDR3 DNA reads TGTGCCAGCAGCTTAGGCTGGGAGGAGACCCAGTACTTC. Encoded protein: CASSLGWEETQYF. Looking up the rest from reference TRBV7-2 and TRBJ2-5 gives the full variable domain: GAGVSQSPSNKVTEKGKDVELRCDPISGHTALYWYRQSLGQGLEFLIYFQGNSAPDKSGLPSDRFSAERTGGSVSTLTIQRTQQEDSAVYLCASSLGWEETQYFGPGTRLLVL.